This T cell receptor beta chain was found in a study of shared clonotypes between healthy human individuals. Findings of the study overall: A limitation of the genetic and exposure-history diversity represented arose from few donors.

This CDR3 contains 16 residues. Germline loops: CDR1 SGHNT, CDR2 YYREEE (reference sequence). V gave up 0 bases and J gave up 0 bases; unmatched junction bases: 1. Note on this clone: The target antigen is unknown.

The authors distributed each subset's genomic DNA evenly over several immunoSEQ plates. Sorted-subset replicate PCRs used about 200 ng DNA, 30,000 or so T cell genomes. Sequencing was performed with immunoSEQ multiplex PCR; in TCRdb, only in-frame clones are kept and a portion is missing. The table includes approximately 740,000 clones, under 80% detected once. The origin of this receptor is a woman in her 30s in good health. The sample taken for sequencing was memory CD4+ T cells sorted from blood. Stated subset: CD45RA-negative fraction. The rearrangement uses TRBV5-4 and TRBJ2-2; TRBD2 aligns across 8 bases. The CDR3 region is CASSLEGLANTGELFF. The CDR3 bases are TGTGCCAGCAGCTTGGAGGGACTAGCGAACACCGGGGAGCTGTTTTTT. Full variable domain (outside the CDR3, taken from reference TRBV5-4 and TRBJ2-2): ETGVTQSPTHLIKTRGQQVTLRCSSQSGHNTVSWYQQALGQGPQFIFQYYREEENGRGNFPPRFSGLQFPNYSSELNVNALELDDSALYLCASSLEGLANTGELFFGEGSRLTVL.